Listed below are T cell receptor beta chains from one sample, sequenced in a study of cytomegalovirus exposure and HLA in healthy donors. Sequencing was performed with immunoSEQ multiplex PCR; in TCRdb, only in-frame clones are kept and a portion is missing. The repertoire holds approximately 100,000 clones, with approximately 72% as singletons. Sample: PBMCs. The receptors originated from a man younger than 30 in good health and CMV-seropositive. CDR3s include the opening cysteine and the closing phenylalanine or tryptophan. A D gene is named only where the DNA matches it firmly. Clone size is not always given. Where it is, it says once, few, many or a class for expanded clones.

length: 13; size: NA; J: TRBJ2-7; V: TRBV28; D: TRBD1; DNA: TGTGCCAGCAGCCCCGGACAGGGCTACGAGCAGTACTTC; CDR3: CASSPGQGYEQYF
length: 18; size: NA; J: TRBJ2-5; V: TRBV28; D: NA; DNA: TGTGCCAGCAGTTTAGCCGGGACATTTGGGTCTGAGGTAGAGACCCAGTACTTC; CDR3: CASSLAGTFGSEVETQYF
length: 15; size: NA; J: TRBJ1-3; V: TRBV30; D: NA; DNA: TGTGCCTGGAGTCGGCAGGCAAGCTCTGGAAACACCATATATTTT; CDR3: CAWSRQASSGNTIYF
length: 14; size: NA; J: TRBJ2-5; V: TRBV6-1; D: NA; DNA: TGTGCCAGCAGTGAATGGGCAGGGGGGGAGACCCAGTACTTC; CDR3: CASSEWAGGETQYF
length: 14; size: NA; J: TRBJ2-7; V: TRBV5-1; D: TRBD1; DNA: TGCGCCAGCCGGGGACAGGGACTTTCCTACGAGCAGTACTTC; CDR3: CASRGQGLSYEQYF
length: 15; size: once; J: TRBJ1-4; V: TRBV9; D: NA; DNA: TGTGCCAGCAGCGTAGATGGGCAGCCTAATGAAAAACTGTTTTTT; CDR3: CASSVDGQPNEKLFF
length: 17; size: once; J: TRBJ1-5; V: TRBV4-2; D: TRBD1; DNA: TGTGCCAGCAGCGACCACCTCCGGACAGGGGGGAATCAGCCCCAGCATTTT; CDR3: CASSDHLRTGGNQPQHF
length: 13; size: NA; J: TRBJ2-5; V: TRBV2; D: TRBD2; DNA: TGTGCCAGCAGCGCCGGGACTAAAGAGACCCAGTACTTC; CDR3: CASSAGTKETQYF
length: 15; size: NA; J: TRBJ1-3; V: TRBV6-6; D: NA; DNA: TGTGCCAGCAGTTACTCGAGAGTCAATGGAAACACCATATATTTT; CDR3: CASSYSRVNGNTIYF
length: 18; size: NA; J: TRBJ2-3; V: TRBV7-2; D: NA; DNA: TGTGCCAGCAGCCTTCGGACAGCCCAAACACTTAGCACAGATACGCAGTATTTT; CDR3: CASSLRTAQTLSTDTQYF
length: 15; size: NA; J: TRBJ1-5; V: TRBV28; D: NA; DNA: TGTGCCACCGTACAGGGTTCGTATAGCAATCAGCCCCAGCATTTT; CDR3: CATVQGSYSNQPQHF
length: 14; size: NA; J: TRBJ2-3; V: TRBV2; D: NA; DNA: TGTGCCAGCAGTGAAGTAGAAGCGGCTGATACGCAGTATTTT; CDR3: CASSEVEAADTQYF
length: 15; size: few; J: TRBJ1-1; V: TRBV28; D: TRBD1; DNA: TGTGCCAGCAGCGTAACAGGGGCGCGGGCCACTGAAGCTTTCTTT; CDR3: CASSVTGARATEAFF
length: 15; size: NA; J: TRBJ1-6; V: TRBV6-5; D: TRBD1; DNA: TGTGCCAGCAGTTACGACGACAGGGGAAACTCACCCCTCCACTTT; CDR3: CASSYDDRGNSPLHF
length: 14; size: NA; J: TRBJ1-2; V: TRBV7-9; D: NA; DNA: TGTGCCAGCAGCCCTAAGGACAAGTTCTATGGCTACACCTTC; CDR3: CASSPKDKFYGYTF
length: 17; size: NA; J: TRBJ2-7; V: TRBV4-2; D: NA; DNA: TGTGCCAGCAGCCAAGATTTGGGTAGGGGCAGGGTAAACGAGCAGTACTTC; CDR3: CASSQDLGRGRVNEQYF
length: 10; size: NA; J: TRBJ1-4; V: TRBV2; D: TRBD1; DNA: TGTGCCAGCGGTCCGGGACAGACATTTTTT; CDR3: CASGPGQTFF
length: 15; size: NA; J: TRBJ1-1; V: TRBV5-1; D: NA; DNA: TGCGCCAGCAGCGACAACAGGGTAGTGTCCACTGAAGCTTTCTTT; CDR3: CASSDNRVVSTEAFF
length: 15; size: NA; J: TRBJ2-1; V: TRBV6-8; D: TRBD2; DNA: TGTGCCAGCAGCCTCGGACTAGCGGATAGTAATGAGCAGTTCTTC; CDR3: CASSLGLADSNEQFF
length: 15; size: NA; J: TRBJ1-3; V: TRBV5-1; D: NA; DNA: TGCGCCAGCAGCTTGGGACGGAGCTCTGGAAACACCATATATTTT; CDR3: CASSLGRSSGNTIYF
length: 15; size: once; J: TRBJ2-1; V: TRBV2; D: NA; DNA: TGTGCCAGCAGTGTGTTGACAGCCTACAACAATGAGCAGTTCTTC; CDR3: CASSVLTAYNNEQFF
length: 15; size: NA; J: TRBJ2-3; V: TRBV30; D: TRBD1; DNA: TGTGCCTGGAGTTTTCCGGGACAGGGGGGCGATACGCAGTATTTT; CDR3: CAWSFPGQGGDTQYF
length: 17; size: NA; J: TRBJ2-5; V: TRBV7-9; D: TRBD1; DNA: TGTGCCACCTCGCCGGGACAGGGGGGAAGTACACAAGAGACCCAGTACTTC; CDR3: CATSPGQGGSTQETQYF
length: 13; size: NA; J: TRBJ1-2; V: TRBV25-1; D: NA; DNA: TGTGCCAGCAGTCCGGATGGGGCGTATGGCTACACCTTC; CDR3: CASSPDGAYGYTF
length: 16; size: many; J: TRBJ2-7; V: TRBV28; D: TRBD1; DNA: TGTGCCAGCAGCACTGATAGGACAGGGATCATATACGAGCAGTACTTC; CDR3: CASSTDRTGIIYEQYF
length: 14; size: once; J: TRBJ2-3; V: TRBV4-2; D: NA; DNA: TGTGCCAGCAGCCAAGCTGAGGTTACAGATACGCAGTATTTT; CDR3: CASSQAEVTDTQYF
length: 15; size: NA; J: TRBJ1-1; V: TRBV5-8; D: NA; DNA: TGTGCCAGCAGCTTGGACAGGCTTCTTAACACTGAAGCTTTCTTT; CDR3: CASSLDRLLNTEAFF
length: 11; size: once; J: TRBJ2-3; V: TRBV18; D: NA; DNA: TGTGCCAGCGAGCGCACAGATACGCAGTATTTT; CDR3: CASERTDTQYF
length: 16; size: few; J: TRBJ1-6; V: TRBV7-7; D: NA; DNA: TGTGCCAGCAGCTTCCGGATTGGGGGCGGCAATTCACCCCTCCACTTT; CDR3: CASSFRIGGGNSPLHF
length: 15; size: NA; J: TRBJ1-6; V: TRBV27; D: NA; DNA: TGTGCCAGCACCCCCCGAGGAGGTGGGAATTCACCCCTCCACTTT; CDR3: CASTPRGGGNSPLHF
length: 15; size: few; J: TRBJ1-1; V: TRBV5-1; D: NA; DNA: TGCGCCAGCAGCTTGGAAAACAGGGTTGGCACTGAAGCTTTCTTT; CDR3: CASSLENRVGTEAFF
length: 12; size: few; J: TRBJ2-1; V: TRBV10-1; D: NA; DNA: TGCGCCAGCGGCTACAGCTACAATGAGCAGTTCTTC; CDR3: CASGYSYNEQFF
length: 16; size: NA; J: TRBJ1-6; V: TRBV28; D: TRBD1; DNA: TGTGCCAGCAGTCTAGGACAGGGCTTTATTCCTGCACCCCTCCACTTT; CDR3: CASSLGQGFIPAPLHF
length: 19; size: NA; J: TRBJ2-3; V: TRBV6-1; D: TRBD2; DNA: TGTGCCAGCAGTGAAGCGGTTAGCGGGGGGGCCGGGTGGACAGATACGCAGTATTTT; CDR3: CASSEAVSGGAGWTDTQYF
length: 13; size: NA; J: TRBJ1-2; V: TRBV6-5; D: NA; DNA: TGTGCCAGCAGCGTGACAGGATTCTATGGCTACACCTTC; CDR3: CASSVTGFYGYTF
length: 14; size: NA; J: TRBJ2-3; V: TRBV5-1; D: TRBD1; DNA: TGCGCCAATAATCAGGGGGCCTCTTTACTCACGCAGTATTTT; CDR3: CANNQGASLLTQYF
length: 15; size: NA; J: TRBJ1-5; V: TRBV4-1; D: NA; DNA: TGCGCCAGCAGCCAAGTAGCAGGGCCCAATCAGCCCCAGCATTTT; CDR3: CASSQVAGPNQPQHF
length: 15; size: NA; J: TRBJ2-7; V: TRBV5-4; D: TRBD2; DNA: TGTGCCAGCAGTTCGGACCTAGCGGTAGGGTACGAGCAGTACTTC; CDR3: CASSSDLAVGYEQYF
length: 15; size: NA; J: TRBJ1-4; V: TRBV2; D: NA; DNA: TGTGCCAGCAGTGAAGCGCATGGACAGCTCGAAAAACTGTTTTTT; CDR3: CASSEAHGQLEKLFF
length: 14; size: NA; J: TRBJ2-7; V: TRBV19; D: NA; DNA: TGTGCCAGTAGTATAGGGGCAGACTCCTACGAGCAGTACTTC; CDR3: CASSIGADSYEQYF
length: 14; size: NA; J: TRBJ2-1; V: TRBV11-2; D: TRBD2; DNA: TGTGCCAGCAGCTCGGGACTAGGCGGGGGTGAGCAGTTCTTC; CDR3: CASSSGLGGGEQFF
length: 15; size: NA; J: TRBJ2-3; V: TRBV6-5; D: NA; DNA: TGTGCCAGCAGTTACGCCCGGAGAGGGTCAGATACGCAGTATTTT; CDR3: CASSYARRGSDTQYF
length: 15; size: NA; J: TRBJ1-6; V: TRBV6-5; D: NA; DNA: TGTGCCAGCACGGACGGGAGGGGTACGGTTTCACCCCTCCACTTT; CDR3: CASTDGRGTVSPLHF
length: 14; size: NA; J: TRBJ1-2; V: TRBV6-5; D: NA; DNA: TGTGCCAGCAGTTTGGGGGGGCGGGACTATGGCTACACCTTC; CDR3: CASSLGGRDYGYTF
length: 12; size: NA; J: TRBJ1-1; V: TRBV27; D: NA; DNA: TGTGCCAGCAGGACAGCGAACACTGAAGCTTTCTTT; CDR3: CASRTANTEAFF
length: 15; size: few; J: TRBJ2-7; V: TRBV7-2; D: TRBD1; DNA: TGTGCCAGCAGCCGACCGGGACAGGGTGTTTACGAGCAGTACTTC; CDR3: CASSRPGQGVYEQYF
length: 13; size: NA; J: TRBJ1-3; V: TRBV30; D: TRBD1; DNA: TGTGCCTGGGGACAGGTTACAGGAAACACCATATATTTT; CDR3: CAWGQVTGNTIYF
length: 16; size: NA; J: TRBJ2-7; V: TRBV4-1; D: TRBD2; DNA: TGCGCCAGCAGCCAAGAAAGACGGGGGGGCCTCTACGAGCAGTACTTC; CDR3: CASSQERRGGLYEQYF
length: 15; size: NA; J: TRBJ2-2; V: TRBV6-4; D: TRBD1; DNA: TGTGCCAGCAGTAGGACAGGGGGAGACACCGGGGAGCTGTTTTTT; CDR3: CASSRTGGDTGELFF
length: 15; size: NA; J: TRBJ2-5; V: TRBV6-1; D: NA; DNA: TGTGCCAGCAGTGAAAGAAACGGGGGCCAAGAGACCCAGTACTTC; CDR3: CASSERNGGQETQYF
length: 15; size: few; J: TRBJ2-7; V: TRBV5-8; D: NA; DNA: TGTGCCAGCAGCCCGGCCGGGAATAGCGGCTACGAGCAGTACTTC; CDR3: CASSPAGNSGYEQYF